Following are 4 T cell receptor beta chains from one sample sequenced in a study of CD8 T cell repertoires and HIV-1 epitope variants. This table comes from immunoSEQ multiplex PCR, and its TCRdb copy is limited to in-frame clones, with some not included. This sample has 80,000 to 95,000 clones, with around 67% found just once. The sequenced sample was uncultured baseline CD8+ T cells from peripheral blood mononuclear cells (PBMCs). The receptor source for this set is a male donor with HIV.

V usage is TRBV29-1 and J usage is TRBJ2-1; TRBD1 agrees at 9 bases. Germline assignment: CDR1 SQVTM and CDR2 ANQGSEA. The V gene end was trimmed by 4 bases and the J gene end by 3 bases; junction bases not matched to a gene: 4. The CDR3 consists of 14 residues. The CDR3 DNA is TGCAGCGTTGTCCGGGACAGGGACTACAATGAGCAGTTCTTC. Translated, it gives CSVVRDRDYNEQFF.

The chain carries TRBV7-9 and TRBJ1-4, with 7 bases identical to TRBD1. Germline CDR1 reads SEHNR; CDR2 reads FQNEAQ (reference sequence). V lost 5 bases to trimming and J lost 0 bases; unmatched junction nucleotides: 6. The length of the CDR3 is 16 residues. CDR3 bases: TGTGCCAGCAGCCCTGGGACAGTCGCAACTAATGAAAAACTGTTTTTT. It encodes CASSPGTVATNEKLFF.

V usage is TRBV6-1 and J usage is TRBJ2-7; 13 nucleotides agree with TRBD2. This CDR3 comprises 15 residues. With V trimmed by 3 bases and J by 3 bases, 2 bases remained unmatched. Germline CDR1 MNHNS, CDR2 SASEGT. For the CDR3, the DNA is TGTGCCAGCAGTGAGGGACTAGCGGGGCTCTACGAGCAGTACTTC. Its translation: CASSEGLAGLYEQYF.

This chain links TRBV7-9 with TRBJ2-7; 7 bases fit TRBD1. The CDR3 is 13 residues long. Looked up from germline, CDR1 is SEHNR and CDR2 is FQNEAQ (reference sequence). J gave up 6 bases and V 5 bases, and 7 bases lay outside the gene matches. CDR3 sequence reads: CASSAVDRAEQYF. The CDR3 DNA sequence: TGTGCCAGCAGCGCGGTCGACAGGGCCGAGCAGTACTTC.